Sequencing of this T cell receptor (beta chain) was carried out in a study of blood T cells in healthy people across ages. A note on this clonotype: Its specificity is unknown.

General study findings and limits: Naive T cell percentage by flow cytometry tracked strongly with beta diversity.

The authors ran a second PCR of about 6 to 12 cycles using a sample-barcoded 5' primer and a J-beta primer mix. The template-switch adaptor was a 5' adaptor with 12 random nucleotides. It tagged each cDNA molecule. Using its own MiXCR run on the 5' RACE reads, TCRdb lists one record per CDR3 protein. This table holds roughly 800,000 distinct CDR3 sequences, roughly 60% found once. The source is a man aged 25-45 years in good health. Material: blood.

CDR3 DNA sequence: TGTGCCAGCAATGGTTTGGCGGGGGGGTTCAGTGAGCAGTTCTTC. Protein product: CASNGLAGGFSEQFF. The genes are TRBV6-2 or TRBV6-3 and TRBJ2-1, with TRBD2 matching 9 bases. J lost 9 bases, V lost 7 bases, and 13 bases had no gene match. The CDR3 consists of 15 residues. Germline loops: CDR1 MNHEY, CDR2 SVGEGT.